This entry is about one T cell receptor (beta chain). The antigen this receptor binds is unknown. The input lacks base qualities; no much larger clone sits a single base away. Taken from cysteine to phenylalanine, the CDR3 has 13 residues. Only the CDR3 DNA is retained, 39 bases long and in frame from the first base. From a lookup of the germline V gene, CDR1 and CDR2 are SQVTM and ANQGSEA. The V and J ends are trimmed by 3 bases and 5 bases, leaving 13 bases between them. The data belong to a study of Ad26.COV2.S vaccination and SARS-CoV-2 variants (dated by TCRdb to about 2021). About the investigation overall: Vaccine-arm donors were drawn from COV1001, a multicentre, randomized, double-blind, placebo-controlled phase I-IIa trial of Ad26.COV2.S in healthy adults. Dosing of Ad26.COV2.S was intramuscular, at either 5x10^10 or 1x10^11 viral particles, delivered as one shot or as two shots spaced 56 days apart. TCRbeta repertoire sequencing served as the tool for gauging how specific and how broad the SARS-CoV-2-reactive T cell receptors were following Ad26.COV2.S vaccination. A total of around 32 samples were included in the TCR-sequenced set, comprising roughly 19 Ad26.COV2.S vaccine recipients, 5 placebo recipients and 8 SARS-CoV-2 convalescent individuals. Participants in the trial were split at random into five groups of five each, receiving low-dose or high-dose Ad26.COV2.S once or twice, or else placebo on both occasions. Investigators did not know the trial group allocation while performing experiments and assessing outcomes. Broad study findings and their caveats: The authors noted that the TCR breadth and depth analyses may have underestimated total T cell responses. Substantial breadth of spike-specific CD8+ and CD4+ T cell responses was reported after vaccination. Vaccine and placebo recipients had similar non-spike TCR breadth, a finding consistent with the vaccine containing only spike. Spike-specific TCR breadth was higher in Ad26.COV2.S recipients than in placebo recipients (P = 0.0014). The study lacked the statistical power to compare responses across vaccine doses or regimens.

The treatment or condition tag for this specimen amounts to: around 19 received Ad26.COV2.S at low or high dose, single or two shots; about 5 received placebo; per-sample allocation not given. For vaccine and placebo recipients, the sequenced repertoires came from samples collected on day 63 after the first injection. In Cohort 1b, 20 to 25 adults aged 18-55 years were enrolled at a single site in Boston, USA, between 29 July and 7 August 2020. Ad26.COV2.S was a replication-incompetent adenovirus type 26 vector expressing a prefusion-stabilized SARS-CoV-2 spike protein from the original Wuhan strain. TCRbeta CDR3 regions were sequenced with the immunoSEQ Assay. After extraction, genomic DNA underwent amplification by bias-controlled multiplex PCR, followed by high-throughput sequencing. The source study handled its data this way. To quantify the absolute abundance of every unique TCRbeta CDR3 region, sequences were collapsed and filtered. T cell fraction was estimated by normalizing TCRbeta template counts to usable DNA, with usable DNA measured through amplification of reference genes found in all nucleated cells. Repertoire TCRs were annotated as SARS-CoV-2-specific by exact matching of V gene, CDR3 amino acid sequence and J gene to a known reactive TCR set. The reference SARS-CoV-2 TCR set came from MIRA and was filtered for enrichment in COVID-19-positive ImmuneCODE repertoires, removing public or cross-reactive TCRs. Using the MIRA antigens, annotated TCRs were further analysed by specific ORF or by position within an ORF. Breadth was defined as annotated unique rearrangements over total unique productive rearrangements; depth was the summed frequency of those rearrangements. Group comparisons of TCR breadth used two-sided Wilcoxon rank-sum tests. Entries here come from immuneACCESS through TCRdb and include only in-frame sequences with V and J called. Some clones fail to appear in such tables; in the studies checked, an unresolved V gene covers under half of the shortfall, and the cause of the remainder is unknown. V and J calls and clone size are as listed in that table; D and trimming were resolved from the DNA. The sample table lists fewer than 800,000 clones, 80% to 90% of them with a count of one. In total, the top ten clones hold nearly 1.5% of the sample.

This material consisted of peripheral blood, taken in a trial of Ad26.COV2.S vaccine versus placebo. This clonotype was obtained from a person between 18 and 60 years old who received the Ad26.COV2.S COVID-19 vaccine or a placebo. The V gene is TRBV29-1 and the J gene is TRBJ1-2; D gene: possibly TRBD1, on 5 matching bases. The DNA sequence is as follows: TGCAGCGTTGAGGTCCAGGGCCGATATGGCTACACCTTC. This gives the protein CSVEVQGRYGYTF.